This TCR beta chain was retrieved from a study of cytomegalovirus exposure and HLA in healthy donors. Study-level results: A previous analysis found most TCR beta V segments productive roughly 90% or roughly 30% of the time. As confirmed in vitro, a few CMV-associated chains were specific for CMV antigens. As a later analysis showed, a missense DCLRE1C variant was linked to trimming of TCR beta V- and J-genes.

With 60 Vbeta and 13 Jbeta primers, the PCR was carried out. Assay used: immunoSEQ multiplex PCR; TCRdb lists only in-frame clones, some missing. The sample yields over 150,000 clones, 82% seen once. This CDR3 has 16 residues. CDR1 is MNHNS, CDR2 SASEGT, per germline. Trimming removed 2 bases from V and 1 base from J; junction bases left unmatched: 7. In its sample, this clone was seen once. Its antigen is as yet unknown. This chain joins TRBV6-1 and TRBJ2-7; 8 bases fit TRBD2. The clonotype comes from a boy aged 2 to 10 in good health and CMV-seronegative. The specimen was PBMCs. CDR3 sequence: CASSETGRGDSYEQYF. The DNA of the CDR3 is TGTGCCAGCAGTGAAACAGGGCGGGGGGATTCCTACGAGCAGTACTTC.